The present T cell receptor beta chain was sequenced within a study of blood T cell repertoires in COVID-19. Repertoires were generated with immunoSEQ multiplex PCR, while TCRdb's copy carries only in-frame clones and drops some. The sample shows under 55,000 clones, roughly 86% of them seen only once. The CDR3 is made up of 12 amino acids. Trimming cost V 0 bases and J 8 bases, with 7 bases left between them. Germline loops: CDR1 KGHDR, CDR2 SFDVKD. Sequencing input: peripheral blood. The origin of this receptor is a human donor in a cohort sampled during active COVID-19. This sequence joins TRBV24-1 and TRBJ2-7; no firm D call. The CDR3 region is CATSDLGSKQYF. The CDR3 nucleotides read TGTGCCACCAGTGATTTGGGCTCCAAGCAGTACTTC.